Shown below are 7 T cell receptor beta chains from a single sample sequenced in a study of metastatic and nonmetastatic thyroid tumors (TCRdb year 2020). No patient had received any treatment before thyroid surgery. Libraries were constructed by PCR. Sequencer: Illumina HiSeq 4000. Clones were called with MiXCR by TCRdb after fastp trimmed the public reads at Q25, and only in-frame beta chains were retained. Within this sample are about 62,000 clones, with about 4% of them counted one time only. Jointly, the top ten make up 20% to 25% of the sample. Material for sequencing was blood. These receptors originate from a female donor with papillary thyroid cancer or a benign thyroid nodule (not recorded which). Some clones in this sample may be carry-over from other donors' samples.

This clone was found many times. The sample has other DNA sequences that encode this CDR3 too. This chain uses TRBV6-5 with TRBJ2-7; TRBD1 might be the D (5 bases). The germline V gene has CDR1 MNHEY and CDR2 SVGAGI. This CDR3 is 15 amino acids long. V was cut by 0 bases and J by 7 bases, with 16 bases left in between. CDR3 region: CASSYSGHPAEEQYF. The CDR3 bases are TGTGCCAGCAGTTACTCGGGGCACCCGGCGGAAGAGCAGTACTTC.

The rearrangement joins TRBV6-9 to TRBJ1-1; TRBD1 aligns across 7 bases. CDR3 length equals 14 residues. The germline gives CDR1 MNHGY, CDR2 SVAAGI. J lost 4 bases, V lost 4 bases, and 6 bases had no gene match. DNA of the CDR3: TGTGCCAGCAGTTGGGACAGAGCGAGCACTGAAGCTTTCTTT. Amino acids: CASSWDRASTEAFF.

This clone has ten or more counts. The chain couples TRBV5-6 to TRBJ2-3; D perhaps matches TRBD2 (7 bases). Germline CDR1 and CDR2: SGHDT and YYEEEE. Trimming cost V 4 bases and J 0 bases, with 12 bases left between them. This CDR3 has 15 residues. The CDR3 sequence is CASSPAGHSTDTQYF. In DNA, the CDR3 is TGTGCCAGCAGCCCAGCGGGACACAGCACAGATACGCAGTATTTT.

This clone was picked up many times. The V gene is TRBV6-5, the J gene TRBJ2-7; D ambiguous. The germline CDR1 and CDR2 sequences are MNHEY and SVGAGI. CDR3 length equals 14 residues. Trimming cost V 1 base and J 2 bases, with 9 bases left between them. The DNA for the CDR3 is TGTGCCAGCAGTTACTTGCCAGGCCCCTACGAGCAGTACTTC. This translates into CASSYLPGPYEQYF.

This clone occurred many times. The chain combines TRBV12-3 or TRBV12-4 with TRBJ2-2; 11 bases match TRBD1. Trimming took 6 bases from V and 1 from J; bases not matched to a gene: 4. There are 16 residues in the CDR3. CDR3 residues: CASSGQGARNTGELFF. In nucleotides, the CDR3 is TGTGCCAGCAGCGGACAGGGGGCGAGGAACACCGGGGAGCTGTTTTTT.

This clone showed up many times. The chain has TRBV5-1 and TRBJ2-7, with 9 bases fitting TRBD2. Trimming cost V 2 bases and J 5 bases; bases outside gene matches: 5. Germline V lookup: CDR1 SGHRS, CDR2 YFSETQ. This CDR3 region has 14 residues. The CDR3 here is CASSFSGRSDEQYF. CDR3 nucleotide sequence: TGCGCCAGCAGCTTTAGCGGGAGAAGCGACGAGCAGTACTTC.

Many counts were recorded for this clone. The rearrangement uses TRBV6-1 and TRBJ1-1; TRBD1 might be the D (5 bases). The germline gives CDR1 MNHNS, CDR2 SASEGT. V was shortened by 5 bases and J by 8 bases, with 9 bases between the two germline ends. The CDR3 has 11 amino acids. The CDR3 is CASSWTYEAFF. The CDR3 nucleotides are TGTGCCAGCAGTTGGACATACGAAGCTTTCTTT.